This T cell receptor beta chain was identified in a study of T cell responses to AZD1222 COVID-19 vaccine. General study results and limits: All repertoire sampling was performed exclusively after the peak T cell response. Clonal diversity may have been underestimated, and the donors were mostly white British, with more females than males. At baseline, seropositivity was found in only a handful of AZD1222 recipients. The reported proportion of spike-specific TCRs targeting unmutated variant regions was nearly half.

Of note for this clone: Its matching antigen is unknown.

Produced via immunoSEQ multiplex PCR; TCRdb's table is partial and in-frame only. The sample lists 130,000 to 150,000 clones; around nine tenths were seen once. The V segment lost 3 bases and the J segment 1 base; nucleotides outside the gene matches: 2. Germline values: CDR1 MRHNA, CDR2 SNTAGT. The CDR3 is 15 amino acids. The chain joins TRBV6-4 to TRBJ2-1, with TRBD2 matching 8 bases. The sample in question was peripheral blood, obtained on day 0 of MenACWY control vaccination. The clonotype comes from an adult in good health. CDR3 sequence: CASSELAASYNEQFF. CDR3 bases: TGTGCCAGCAGTGAACTAGCGGCGTCCTACAATGAGCAGTTCTTC.